This entry features one TCR beta chain sequence. The CDR3 has 15 amino acids. Deletions cut 5 bases from V and 3 bases from J, with 17 bases between. The germline V gene encodes CDR1 SGHNT and CDR2 YYREEE (reference sequence). The data are from a study of blood T cell repertoires in COVID-19. Sequenced by immunoSEQ multiplex PCR; TCRdb stores in-frame clones only, minus some. Of roughly 380,000 clones in the sample, roughly four fifths were seen once. Sequences were obtained from peripheral blood. V is TRBV5-4 and J is TRBJ1-1; D not resolved. The sequence was collected from a human donor with acute or convalescent COVID-19. The donor label of this sample is uncertain. The DNA for the CDR3 is TGTGCCAGCAGTCTCACCTTTGGGAGTTACACTGAAGCTTTCTTT. It codes for CASSLTFGSYTEAFF.